This entry lists 11 T cell receptor beta chains sequenced from one sample in a study of blood T cell repertoires in COVID-19. Using immunoSEQ multiplex PCR, the repertoire was profiled, and TCRdb retains in-frame clones only, with some absent. Of over 200,000 clones listed, about 84% are singletons. Sequencing was performed on peripheral blood. The receptor source for this set is an elderly woman with COVID-19, enrolled during active disease.

The chain recombines TRBV6-1 with TRBJ2-1; TRBD2 aligns across 11 bases. The V gene end was trimmed by 1 base and the J gene end by 4 bases; junction bases not matched to a gene: 18. Germline values: CDR1 MNHNS, CDR2 SASEGT. This CDR3 region has 21 residues. The CDR3 DNA reads as TGTGCCAGCAGTGAAGACCCCCGACCCGCAAGACTAGCGGGACCTTACAATGAGCAGTTCTTC. As protein: CASSEDPRPARLAGPYNEQFF.

The chain combines TRBV9 with TRBJ2-5; tentative D call: TRBD1 (6 bases). Deletions cut 2 bases from V and 7 bases from J, with 15 bases between. This CDR3 has 14 residues. The germline V gene encodes CDR1 SGDLS and CDR2 YYNGEE. In DNA form, the CDR3 reads TGTGCCAGCAGCGTTCTCAGGGAAGGGGGGACCCAGTACTTC. This translates into CASSVLREGGTQYF.

The V call is TRBV2, the J call TRBJ2-5, with D possibly matching TRBD2 (6 bases). V dropped 7 bases and J dropped 5 bases, with 14 bases sitting between them. Germline-derived CDR1 and CDR2 are SNHLY and FYNNEI. The CDR3 is 13 amino acids. The CDR3 DNA reads TGTGCCAGCATGCCGGGACTGGGGGAGACCCAGTACTTC. Translation: CASMPGLGETQYF.

This chain joins TRBV27 and TRBJ1-3; no clear D. The V gene lost 7 bases and the J gene lost 0 bases, with 4 bases spanning the gap. Germline assignment: CDR1 MNHEY and CDR2 SMNVEV (reference sequence). CDR3 length: 12 residues. CDR3 sequence reads: CASISSGNTIYF. The CDR3 DNA reads as TGTGCCAGCATCAGCTCTGGAAACACCATATATTTT.

V usage is TRBV12-3 or TRBV12-4 and J usage is TRBJ2-4; D is possibly TRBD2 (6 bases). CDR3 length: 12 residues. Between the trimmed V and J ends, which lost 6 bases and 10 bases, there was a span of 13 bases. The CDR3 region is CASRINSGIQYF. The DNA for the CDR3 is TGTGCCAGCAGAATAAATAGCGGAATTCAGTACTTC.

The chain uses TRBV2 and TRBJ1-1; 7 bases align to TRBD1. The CDR3 runs to 17 residues. Per germline, CDR1 SNHLY and CDR2 FYNNEI. Trimming at V came to 6 bases and at J to 3 bases, leaving 16 bases not matched to a gene. DNA of the CDR3: TGTGCCAGCAGCCGAAGAAAAAGACAGGGAGACTACACTGAAGCTTTCTTT. As protein: CASSRRKRQGDYTEAFF.

The genes are TRBV24-1 and TRBJ2-1, with TRBD2 matching over 9 bases. The junction had 6 bases not matched to a gene; V was cut back by 3 bases and J by 4 bases. This CDR3 contains 16 residues. Germline loops: CDR1 KGHDR, CDR2 SFDVKD. In DNA form, the CDR3 reads TGTGCCACCAGTGATCCGACTAGCGGCCAATACAATGAGCAGTTCTTC. Encoded protein: CATSDPTSGQYNEQFF.

This chain links TRBV27 with TRBJ2-7; the D gene is possibly TRBD1 (6 bases). The V gene lost 6 bases and the J gene lost 0 bases, with 12 bases spanning the gap. The CDR3 consists of 14 residues. CDR1 and CDR2 from the germline V gene are MNHEY and SMNVEV (reference sequence). CDR3 sequence (DNA): TGTGCCAGCAGGTACAGGGAGAGCTCCTACGAGCAGTACTTC. This encodes CASRYRESSYEQYF.

V and J are TRBV5-4 and TRBJ1-3, with TRBD1 matching 8 bases. This CDR3 has 16 residues. V shed 7 bases, J shed 0 bases, and the junction held 9 bases outside the gene matches. Germline lookup yields CDR1 SGHNT and CDR2 YYREEE (reference sequence). In DNA form, the CDR3 reads TGTGCCAGCCAAGACGGACAGGGATCCTCTGGAAACACCATATATTTT. Translated: CASQDGQGSSGNTIYF.

V and J are TRBV27 and TRBJ2-4, with a weak D call TRBD2 (5 bases). CDR3 length: 17 amino acids. Trimming left V 0 bases short and J 0 bases short, with 12 bases between. CDR1 and CDR2 from the germline V gene are MNHEY and SMNVEV (reference sequence). CDR3 sequence reads: CASSLSSGTLAKNIQYF. The CDR3, as DNA: TGTGCCAGCAGTTTATCAAGCGGCACCCTAGCCAAAAACATTCAGTACTTC.

V gene TRBV14 combines with J gene TRBJ2-5, with D maybe TRBD2 (6 bases). In germline, CDR1 is SGHDN, CDR2 FVKESK. This CDR3 spans 16 amino acids. The germline V and J ends were trimmed by 10 bases and 5 bases, with 26 bases remaining between them. The CDR3: CATGMGPPKGRETQYF. The CDR3 coding sequence is TGTGCCACGGGAATGGGGCCTCCAAAAGGGAGGGAGACCCAGTACTTC.